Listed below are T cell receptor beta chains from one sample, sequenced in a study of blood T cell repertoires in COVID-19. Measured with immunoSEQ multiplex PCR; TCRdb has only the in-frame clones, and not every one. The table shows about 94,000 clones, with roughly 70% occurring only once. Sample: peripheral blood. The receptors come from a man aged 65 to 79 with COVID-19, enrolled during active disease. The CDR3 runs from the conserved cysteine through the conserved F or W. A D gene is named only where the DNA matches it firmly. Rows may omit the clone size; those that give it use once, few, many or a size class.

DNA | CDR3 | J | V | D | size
TGTGCCAGCAGCCAAGCACGGGGGGCGTTGGGGTCCGAGCAGTACTTC | CASSQARGALGSEQYF | TRBJ2-7 | TRBV14 | NA | few
TGTGCCATCAGTGCCCAATTAGCGGGAGGCCACAATGAGCAGTTCTTC | CAISAQLAGGHNEQFF | TRBJ2-1 | TRBV10-3 | TRBD2 | NA
TGCGCCAGCAGCGCGGGGTACGAGCAGTACTTC | CASSAGYEQYF | TRBJ2-7 | TRBV5-1 | NA | NA
TGTGCCAGCAGATCAAGAGATCAGCCCCAGCATTTT | CASRSRDQPQHF | TRBJ1-5 | TRBV6-4 | NA | NA
TGTGCCAGCCCTAGCAACGCAGATACGCAGTATTTT | CASPSNADTQYF | TRBJ2-3 | TRBV18 | NA | NA
TGTGCCAGCATAGGAGCGGGAGGGCCGTACAATGAGCAGTTCTTC | CASIGAGGPYNEQFF | TRBJ2-1 | TRBV25-1 | TRBD2 | NA
TGTGCCAGTAGTATTTTTTCAGGGGGCAATCAGCCCCAGCATTTT | CASSIFSGGNQPQHF | TRBJ1-5 | TRBV19 | NA | NA
TGCAGCGTTGAAGATCGGAAGGGGGACGGGACCCAGTACTTC | CSVEDRKGDGTQYF | TRBJ2-5 | TRBV29-1 | NA | NA
TGTGCCAGTAGTATAGCCCCGGTGAATGAGCAGTTCTTC | CASSIAPVNEQFF | TRBJ2-1 | TRBV19 | NA | NA
TGTGCCAGCAGTTACGACACAGCTAACTATGGCTACACCTTC | CASSYDTANYGYTF | TRBJ1-2 | TRBV6-6 | NA | NA
TGTGCCAGCAGCTCTAGCGCCGGGGAGCTGTTTTTT | CASSSSAGELFF | TRBJ2-2 | TRBV7-3 | NA | NA
TGTGCCAGCAGTGATCCCACGACCAGGGGGGTCTTC | CASSDPTTRGVF | TRBJ2-1 | TRBV6-1 | NA | many
TGTGCCATCAGTGAGTCATCAGGACACGGTGAGCCCCAGCATTTT | CAISESSGHGEPQHF | TRBJ1-5 | TRBV10-3 | NA | many
TGTGCCAGCAGCGTAGAACTAGCACCCTACAATGAGCAGTTCTTC | CASSVELAPYNEQFF | TRBJ2-1 | TRBV9 | NA | NA
TGTGCCACCAGCAGAACAGGGGGCAAGGATGAAAAACTGTTTTTT | CATSRTGGKDEKLFF | TRBJ1-4 | TRBV15 | TRBD1 | few
TGTGCCAGCAGCTTAAACTGGAACACTGAAGCTTTCTTT | CASSLNWNTEAFF | TRBJ1-1 | TRBV7-9 | NA | NA
TGTGCCAGCAGCTCGGATCCGGGACAGGGGGCATACGAGCAGTACTTC | CASSSDPGQGAYEQYF | TRBJ2-7 | TRBV7-9 | TRBD1 | NA
TGTGCCAGCAGCAGGGTGGGACTAGCGGGAGGGCCCCGCTCCTACAATGAGCAGTTCTTC | CASSRVGLAGGPRSYNEQFF | TRBJ2-1 | TRBV7-9 | TRBD2 | few
TGTGCCAGCAGCTCGACAGGAAATAATTCACCCCTCCACTTT | CASSSTGNNSPLHF | TRBJ1-6 | TRBV7-3 | NA | few
TGTGCCAGCAGTGAAGCATCAGCGGGAGGGACCGAGACCCAGTACTTC | CASSEASAGGTETQYF | TRBJ2-5 | TRBV2 | TRBD2 | NA
TGTGCCAGCACCAAGGGCACAGGGTCTAACGAAAAACTGTTTTTT | CASTKGTGSNEKLFF | TRBJ1-4 | TRBV9 | NA | NA
TGTGCCACCAGCAGACCAGGGACTCGTCTTCTAGATACGCAGTATTTT | CATSRPGTRLLDTQYF | TRBJ2-3 | TRBV15 | NA | NA
TGTGCCAGCAGCCAACCAAAACAAACAGGGGGCAATCAGCCCCAGCATTTT | CASSQPKQTGGNQPQHF | TRBJ1-5 | TRBV4-2 | TRBD1 | NA
TGTGCCAGCAGCTATGGCAGCACAGATACGCAGTATTTT | CASSYGSTDTQYF | TRBJ2-3 | TRBV11-1 | NA | few
TGTGCCACCCGAGCGGGAGGGCGAGGGGGCAAAAACATTCAGTACTTC | CATRAGGRGGKNIQYF | TRBJ2-4 | TRBV10-3 | TRBD2 | NA
TGTGCCATCAGTGATTTCGGGGAATCCGATGGCTACACCTTC | CAISDFGESDGYTF | TRBJ1-2 | TRBV10-3 | NA | many
TGTGCCAGCAGCCCAGAGAGCAGGGGAGGCACAGATACGCAGTATTTT | CASSPESRGGTDTQYF | TRBJ2-3 | TRBV5-4 | NA | NA